One T cell receptor (beta chain) is described in this entry. This CDR3 contains 15 residues. V shed 5 bases and J shed 3 bases, with 11 bases lying between them. Germline V gene lookup returns CDR1 MDHEN and CDR2 SYDVKM. The data were taken from a study of blood T cell repertoires in COVID-19. Looking at the study overall: The United States, Italy and Spain provided the acute and convalescent COVID-19 samples.

Some clones are missing from TCRdb's copy, which holds only in-frame ones; the method was immunoSEQ multiplex PCR. This sample yields under 200,000 clones, of which more than 75% are seen a single time; almost 5% belongs to the top ten. This clonotype originated in a woman aged 80 or older with acute or convalescent COVID-19. Sequencing used peripheral blood. The chain carries TRBV28 and TRBJ1-6; D is perhaps TRBD1 (6 bases). CDR3 in amino acids: CASSPGQHYNSPLHF. The CDR3 nucleotides are TGTGCCAGCAGTCCCGGACAGCACTATAATTCACCCCTCCACTTT.